These 23 T cell receptor beta chains share one sample of origin, sequenced in a study of blood T cell repertoires in COVID-19. Sequencing used immunoSEQ multiplex PCR; TCRdb keeps in-frame clones, though not all of them. The sample lists 95,000 to 100,000 clones; around 87% were seen once. Input material: peripheral blood. Source of these receptors: a woman aged 30 to 39 with acute or convalescent COVID-19.

This chain uses TRBV10-3 with TRBJ2-7; D gene ambiguous. Germline CDR1 is ENHRY and CDR2 is SYGVKD. The CDR3 covers 12 residues. The V end was cut by 1 base, the J end by 7 bases, with 8 bases between. CDR3 sequence: CAISEFGEEQYF. The CDR3 DNA follows: TGTGCCATCAGTGAGTTCGGTGAGGAGCAGTACTTC.

V is TRBV6-4 and J is TRBJ1-5; D remains unclear. V was cut by 6 bases and J by 2 bases, with 11 bases left in between. There are 14 residues in the CDR3. CDR1 and CDR2 from the germline V gene are MRHNA and SNTAGT. CDR3 sequence (DNA): TGTGCCAGCAGCCTACCTAGACGCAATCAGCCCCAGCATTTT. Translated: CASSLPRRNQPQHF.

This clone has more than one count but fewer than ten. CDR3: CASSFDRGSEKLFF. For the CDR3, the DNA is TGCGCCAGCAGCTTTGACAGGGGGAGCGAAAAACTGTTTTTT. The chain carries TRBV5-1 and TRBJ1-4; 9 bases match TRBD1. Germline V lookup: CDR1 SGHRS, CDR2 YFSETQ. Germline trimming cut 2 bases from V and 8 bases from J; bases unmatched to any gene: 4. The CDR3 spans 14 residues.

This chain joins TRBV2 and TRBJ1-2, with 9 bases identical to TRBD1. Looked up from germline, CDR1 is SNHLY and CDR2 is FYNNEI. V dropped 6 bases and J dropped 7; count of bases not matched to a gene: 18. The CDR3 is made up of 17 amino acids. CDR3 residues: CASSDWDREFIEGGYTF. The CDR3 bases are TGTGCCAGCAGCGATTGGGACAGGGAATTTATTGAAGGTGGCTACACCTTC.

The chain carries TRBV7-3 and TRBJ2-3; 7 bases align to TRBD2. This CDR3 is 17 amino acids long. Germline CDR1 SGHTA, CDR2 FQGTGA. V shed 0 bases and J 1 base; nucleotides not matched to a gene: 7. Here the CDR3 reads CASSLTISGVGTDTQYF. DNA of the CDR3: TGTGCCAGCAGCTTAACGATCAGCGGGGTGGGCACAGATACGCAGTATTTT.

The CDR3 region is CASSPPGLPGGGYGYTF. The CDR3 coding sequence is TGTGCCAGCTCACCACCGGGGTTGCCAGGGGGAGGCTATGGCTACACCTTC. The V call is TRBV18, the J call TRBJ1-2; 7 bases align to TRBD1. The CDR3 contains 17 residues. V shed 0 bases and J 4 bases; nucleotides not matched to a gene: 11. Germline loops: CDR1 KGHSH, CDR2 LQKENI.

This clone was observed a single time. The chain carries TRBV5-1 and TRBJ2-7, with D possibly TRBD1 on 5 matching bases. Germline V gene sequence: CDR1 SGHRS, CDR2 YFSETQ. V was cut by 0 bases and J by 6 bases, with 13 bases left in between. The CDR3 length is 14 residues. CDR3 sequence reads: CASSLGQTPLEQYF. The CDR3 DNA reads as TGCGCCAGCAGCTTGGGACAGACTCCTCTCGAGCAGTACTTC.

The chain is built from TRBV5-4 and TRBJ1-1; 9 bases agree with TRBD1. The CDR3 contains 16 residues. The V gene's germline CDR1 is SGHNT and CDR2 YYREEE (reference sequence). J was trimmed by 0 bases and V by 5 bases; bases with no gene match: 8. The CDR3 spells CASSPKQGALNTEAFF. DNA for the CDR3: TGTGCCAGCAGTCCAAAACAGGGGGCGTTGAACACTGAAGCTTTCTTT.

The chain is built from TRBV5-1 and TRBJ1-2; 8 nucleotides line up with TRBD1. The CDR3 contains 16 residues. Germline V gives CDR1 SGHRS, CDR2 YFSETQ. Losses at the gene ends were 0 bases for V and 6 bases for J; bases not matched to a gene: 10. This chain's CDR3 is CASSLDQGAILDGYTF. The CDR3 bases are TGCGCCAGCAGCTTGGATCAGGGGGCGATACTTGATGGCTACACCTTC.

J is TRBJ1-6 and V is TRBV2; D possibly corresponds to TRBD1 (5 bases). From germline, CDR1 is SNHLY and CDR2 FYNNEI. The length of the CDR3 is 17 residues. Deletions cut 4 bases from V and 1 base from J, with 14 bases between. The CDR3 DNA is TGTGCCAGCAGTGGGGGCGACTTGAAATCCTATAATTCACCCCTCCACTTT. Encoded protein: CASSGGDLKSYNSPLHF.

The rearrangement uses TRBV24-1 and TRBJ1-5, with 7 bases aligning to TRBD1. The CDR3 length is 14 residues. Germline loops: CDR1 KGHDR, CDR2 SFDVKD. Unmatched junction bases numbered 2, after V lost 3 bases and J lost 4 bases. This CDR3 reads CATSDGTVNQPQHF. CDR3 bases: TGTGCCACCAGTGATGGGACAGTTAATCAGCCCCAGCATTTT.

The chain employs TRBV29-1 and TRBJ1-1; 8 positions match TRBD1. The ends lost 6 bases at V and 4 bases at J; junction bases unmatched: 7. This CDR3 contains 13 residues. Germline CDR1 SQVTM, CDR2 ANQGSEA. The CDR3 DNA reads as TGCAGCGTATGGACAGGGACGGGCACTGAAGCTTTCTTT. It encodes CSVWTGTGTEAFF.

The chain has TRBV18 and TRBJ1-4; D not resolved. The V end lost 10 bases, the J end lost 8 bases, and 14 bases lay between the germline ends. The germline CDR1 and CDR2 sequences are KGHSH and LQKENI. The CDR3 contains 12 residues. The CDR3 nucleotides read TGTGCCACCCGGGAATTTCGGGAAAAACTGTTTTTT. This codes for CATREFREKLFF.

In nucleotides, the CDR3 is TGTGCCTGGTCGGGCCGGGGGGTCACAGATACGCAGTATTTT. Translation gives CAWSGRGVTDTQYF. The rearrangement joins TRBV30 to TRBJ2-3, with 7 bases matching TRBD2. With 5 bases clipped from V and 2 bases from J, the junction kept 7 bases outside the gene matches. The germline V gene has CDR1 GTSNPN and CDR2 SVGIG (reference sequence). The CDR3 is 14 residues long.

The chain carries TRBV5-1 and TRBJ1-1; 8 positions match TRBD1. Germline V gene sequence: CDR1 SGHRS, CDR2 YFSETQ. CDR3 size: 15 residues. The trim removed 0 bases at V and 3 bases at J, leaving 4 bases unmatched. The CDR3 nucleotides are TGCGCCAGCAGCTTGGGGTTGGACAGGGACACTGAAGCTTTCTTT. Its translation: CASSLGLDRDTEAFF.

J is TRBJ2-7 and V is TRBV29-1, with TRBD1 matching 10 bases. Germline V gene sequence: CDR1 SQVTM, CDR2 ANQGSEA. The CDR3 is made up of 13 amino acids. With 7 bases clipped from V and 4 bases from J, the junction kept 7 bases outside the gene matches. CDR3 loop: CSGGTGEKYEQYF. In DNA form, the CDR3 reads TGCAGCGGAGGGACAGGGGAAAAGTACGAGCAGTACTTC.

The chain has TRBV10-2 and TRBJ1-2, with D maybe TRBD1 (6 bases). V was cut by 7 bases and J by 5 bases, with 8 bases left in between. Germline V gene data show CDR1 as WSHSY and CDR2 as SAAADI. The CDR3 has 11 amino acids. CDR3 DNA sequence: TGCGCCAGCAACGGACAGTATGGCTACACCTTC. Its protein is CASNGQYGYTF.

The V gene is TRBV20-1, the J gene TRBJ1-1; D is ambiguous. V shed 3 bases and J shed 8 bases, with 7 bases lying between them. Germline V gives CDR1 DFQATT, CDR2 SNEGSKA (reference sequence). The CDR3 consists of 10 residues. The CDR3 nucleotides read TGCAGTGCTAGCGGCAGGGAAGCTTTCTTT. Protein product: CSASGREAFF.

This clone appeared once. This rearrangement joins TRBV5-5 to TRBJ1-5; 7 bases align to TRBD1. After removal of 0 bases from V and 6 bases from J, the junction contained 9 bases not matched to a gene. The CDR3 is 16 amino acids. CDR1 is SGHKS, CDR2 YYEKEE, per germline (reference sequence). The CDR3 region is CASSLVGQPMGQPQHF. DNA of the CDR3: TGTGCCAGCAGCTTGGTGGGACAGCCTATGGGTCAGCCCCAGCATTTT.

This chain connects TRBV5-1 to TRBJ2-1; 9 nucleotides line up with TRBD1. This CDR3 region has 15 residues. V was clipped by 6 bases and J by 3 bases; unmatched bases: 7. Germline V gene lookup returns CDR1 SGHRS and CDR2 YFSETQ. The CDR3 region is CASKNRDRDYNEQFF. The CDR3 DNA is TGCGCCAGCAAAAACCGGGACAGGGACTACAATGAGCAGTTCTTC.

The CDR3 loop reads CASSLARGTEAFF. The DNA for the CDR3 is TGTGCCAGCAGTTTAGCGCGGGGCACTGAAGCTTTCTTT. J is TRBJ1-1 and V is TRBV27, with unresolved D. The germline V and J ends were trimmed by 2 bases and 4 bases, with 8 bases remaining between them. The CDR3 sequence is 13 residues long. The germline gives CDR1 MNHEY, CDR2 SMNVEV (reference sequence).

Ten or more counts support this clone. This chain connects TRBV30 to TRBJ2-6; weak D call: TRBD1 (7 bases). Germline loops: CDR1 GTSNPN, CDR2 SVGIG (reference sequence). The V end was cut by 8 bases, the J end by 3 bases, with 17 bases between. The length of the CDR3 is 15 residues. The CDR3 sequence: CALYQGGDGANVLTF. The CDR3 DNA sequence: TGTGCCCTCTATCAGGGGGGTGATGGGGCCAACGTCCTGACTTTC.

This chain uses TRBV5-1 with TRBJ2-7; 11 bases line up with TRBD2. CDR1 is SGHRS, CDR2 YFSETQ, per germline. The CDR3 extends over 15 amino acids. Losses at the gene ends were 4 bases for V and 2 bases for J; bases not matched to a gene: 5. DNA for the CDR3: TGCGCCAGCAGCCGTAGCGGGGGGGCCCCCTACGAGCAGTACTTC. It is translated as CASSRSGGAPYEQYF.